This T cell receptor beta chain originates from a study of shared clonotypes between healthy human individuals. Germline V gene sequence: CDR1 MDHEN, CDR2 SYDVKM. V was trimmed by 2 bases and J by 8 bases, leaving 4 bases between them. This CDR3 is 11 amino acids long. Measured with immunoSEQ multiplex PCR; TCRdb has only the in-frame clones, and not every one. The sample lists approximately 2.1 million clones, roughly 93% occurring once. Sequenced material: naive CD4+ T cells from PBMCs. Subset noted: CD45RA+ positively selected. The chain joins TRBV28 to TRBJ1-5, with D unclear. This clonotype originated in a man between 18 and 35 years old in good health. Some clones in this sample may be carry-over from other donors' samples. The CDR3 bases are TGTGCCAGCAGTTTACGGGAGCCCCAGCATTTT. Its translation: CASSLREPQHF.